This entry describes one T cell receptor beta chain. Investigators reverse transcribed all isolated RNA, so they sequenced expressed TCRB transcripts. Profiling relied on immunoSEQ multiplex PCR, and the TCRdb table lists in-frame clones only, not all of them. This sample has about 150,000 clones, with about 9.8% found just once. The ends lost 8 bases at V and 7 bases at J; junction bases unmatched: 11. Germline V gives CDR1 GTSNPN, CDR2 SVGIG (reference sequence). The CDR3 is made up of 13 amino acids. The sample belongs to a study of beta chain features in type 1 diabetes. Sampling consisted of one heparinised blood draw per donor, averaging around 120 mL. Sorting that relied on CD45RO/CCR7/CD25/CD127/CD95/CD27 yielded CD4+ naive, central memory, regulatory and stem cell-like memory cells.

Material for sequencing was central memory CD4+ T cells from blood. The clonotype comes from a woman younger than 30 in good health. The chain combines TRBV30 with TRBJ1-5, with 7 bases matching TRBD1. The CDR3, as DNA: TGTGCCCAGGACGGGGCAGGGGGGCAGCCCCAGCATTTT. This sequence encodes CAQDGAGGQPQHF.